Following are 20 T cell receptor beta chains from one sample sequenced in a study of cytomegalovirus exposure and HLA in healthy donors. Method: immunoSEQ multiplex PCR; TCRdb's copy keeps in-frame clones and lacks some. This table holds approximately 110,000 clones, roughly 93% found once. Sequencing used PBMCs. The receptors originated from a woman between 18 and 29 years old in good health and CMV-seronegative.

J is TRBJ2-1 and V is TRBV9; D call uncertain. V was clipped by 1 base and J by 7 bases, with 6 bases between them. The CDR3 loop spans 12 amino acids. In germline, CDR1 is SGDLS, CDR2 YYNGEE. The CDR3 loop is CASSVTGNEQFF. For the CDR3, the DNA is TGTGCCAGCAGCGTAACTGGTAATGAGCAGTTCTTC.

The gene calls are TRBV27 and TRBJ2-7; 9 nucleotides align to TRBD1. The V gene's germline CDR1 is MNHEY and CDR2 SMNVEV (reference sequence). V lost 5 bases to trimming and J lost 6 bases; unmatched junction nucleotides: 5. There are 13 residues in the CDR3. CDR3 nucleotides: TGTGCCAGCAGTATCGGGACAGGGCTCGAGCAGTACTTC. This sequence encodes CASSIGTGLEQYF.

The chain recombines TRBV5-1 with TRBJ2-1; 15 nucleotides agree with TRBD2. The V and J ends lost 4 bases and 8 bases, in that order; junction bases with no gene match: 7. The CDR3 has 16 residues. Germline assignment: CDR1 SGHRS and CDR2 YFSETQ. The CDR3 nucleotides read TGCGCCAGCAGCCAGCCGGGACTAGCGGGGGGCGATGAGCAGTTCTTC. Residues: CASSQPGLAGGDEQFF.

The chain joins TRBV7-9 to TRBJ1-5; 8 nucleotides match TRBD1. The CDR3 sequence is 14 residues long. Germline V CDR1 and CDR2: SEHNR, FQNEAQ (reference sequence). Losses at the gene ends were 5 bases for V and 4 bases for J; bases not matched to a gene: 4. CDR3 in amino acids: CASSPGQGNQPQHF. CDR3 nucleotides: TGTGCCAGCAGCCCAGGACAGGGAAATCAGCCCCAGCATTTT.

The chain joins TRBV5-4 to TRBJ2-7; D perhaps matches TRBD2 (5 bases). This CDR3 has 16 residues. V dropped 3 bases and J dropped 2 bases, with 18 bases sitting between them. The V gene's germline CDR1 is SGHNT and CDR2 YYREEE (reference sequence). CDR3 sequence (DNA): TGTGCCAGCAGCTCCGCCGCCCCCGGGGAAACCTACGAGCAGTACTTC. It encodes CASSSAAPGETYEQYF.

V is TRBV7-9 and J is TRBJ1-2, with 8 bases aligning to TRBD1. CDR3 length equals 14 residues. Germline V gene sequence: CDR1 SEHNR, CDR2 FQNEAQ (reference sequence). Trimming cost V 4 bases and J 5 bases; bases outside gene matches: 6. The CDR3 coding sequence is TGTGCCAGCAGCTCAGGACAGGGATATTATGGCTACACCTTC. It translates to CASSSGQGYYGYTF.

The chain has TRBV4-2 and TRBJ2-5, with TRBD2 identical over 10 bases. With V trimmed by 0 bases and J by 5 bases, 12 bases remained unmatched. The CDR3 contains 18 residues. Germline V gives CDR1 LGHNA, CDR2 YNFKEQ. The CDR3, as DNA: TGTGCCAGCAGCCAAGACCCCCCCACCCTAGCGGGAGAGGAGACCCAGTACTTC. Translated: CASSQDPPTLAGEETQYF.

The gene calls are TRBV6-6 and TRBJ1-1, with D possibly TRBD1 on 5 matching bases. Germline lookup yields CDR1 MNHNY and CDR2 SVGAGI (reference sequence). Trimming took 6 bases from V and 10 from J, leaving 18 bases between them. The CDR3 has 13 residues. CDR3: CASSHGGTDGAFF. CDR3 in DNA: TGTGCCAGCAGCCACGGGGGGACGGACGGAGCTTTCTTT.

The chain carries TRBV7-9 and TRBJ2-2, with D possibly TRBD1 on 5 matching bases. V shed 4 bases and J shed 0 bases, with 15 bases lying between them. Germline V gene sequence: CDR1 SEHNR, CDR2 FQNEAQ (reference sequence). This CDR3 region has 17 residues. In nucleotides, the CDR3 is TGTGCCAGCAGCTGGGCCCCACAGGAACCGAACACCGGGGAGCTGTTTTTT. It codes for CASSWAPQEPNTGELFF.

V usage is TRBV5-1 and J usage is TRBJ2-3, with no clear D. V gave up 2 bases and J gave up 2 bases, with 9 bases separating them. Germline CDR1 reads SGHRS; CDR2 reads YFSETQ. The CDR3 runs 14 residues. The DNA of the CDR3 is TGCGCCAGCAGCTTTGCGCGGTCCACAGATACGCAGTATTTT. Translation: CASSFARSTDTQYF. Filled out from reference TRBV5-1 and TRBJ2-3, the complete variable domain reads KAGVTQTPRYLIKTRGQQVTLSCSPISGHRSVSWYQQTPGQGLQFLFEYFSETQRNKGNFPGRFSGRQFSNSRSEMNVSTLELGDSALYLCASSFARSTDTQYFGPGTRLTVL.

The CDR3: CASSFLDSPYGYTF. The DNA of the CDR3 is TGTGCCAGCAGCTTCTTGGACAGTCCATATGGCTACACCTTC. The chain carries TRBV7-9 and TRBJ1-2; tentatively, D is TRBD1 (6 bases). The CDR3 is made up of 14 amino acids. The V end lost 3 bases, the J end lost 5 bases, and 13 bases lay between the germline ends. Germline loops: CDR1 SEHNR, CDR2 FQNEAQ (reference sequence).

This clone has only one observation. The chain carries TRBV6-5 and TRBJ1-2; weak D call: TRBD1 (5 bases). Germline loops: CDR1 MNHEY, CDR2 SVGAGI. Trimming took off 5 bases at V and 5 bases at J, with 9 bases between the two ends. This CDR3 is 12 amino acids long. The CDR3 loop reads CASSLSGYGYTF. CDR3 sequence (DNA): TGTGCCAGCAGTCTCTCAGGGTATGGCTACACCTTC.

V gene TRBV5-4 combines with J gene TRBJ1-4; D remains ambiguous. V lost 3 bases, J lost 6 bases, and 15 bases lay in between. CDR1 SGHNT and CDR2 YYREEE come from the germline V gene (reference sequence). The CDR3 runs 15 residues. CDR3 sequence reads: CASSSPHSGDEKLFF. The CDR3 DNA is TGTGCCAGCAGCTCTCCTCACTCAGGTGATGAAAAACTGTTTTTT.

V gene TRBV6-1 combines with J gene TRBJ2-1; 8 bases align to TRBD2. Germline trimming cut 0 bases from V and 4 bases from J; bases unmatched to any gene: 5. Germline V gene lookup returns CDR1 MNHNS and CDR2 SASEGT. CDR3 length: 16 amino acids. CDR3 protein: CASSEALGLVYNEQFF. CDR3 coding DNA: TGTGCCAGCAGTGAAGCGCTGGGACTAGTATACAATGAGCAGTTCTTC.

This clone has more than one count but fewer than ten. CDR3 bases: TGTGCCAGCAGCAAAATTTACAGAAAACTGTTTTTT. This encodes CASSKIYRKLFF. This rearrangement joins TRBV21-1 to TRBJ1-4; the tabulated D call, TRBD1, remains unverified against the DNA. TRBV21-1 is recorded as a pseudogene. The CDR3 loop spans 12 amino acids.

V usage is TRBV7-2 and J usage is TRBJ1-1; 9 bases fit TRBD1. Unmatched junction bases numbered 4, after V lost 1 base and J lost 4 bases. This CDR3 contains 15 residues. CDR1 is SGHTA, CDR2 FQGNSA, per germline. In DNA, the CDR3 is TGTGCCAGCAGCTTAGGAGACAGGGGGGGCACTGAAGCTTTCTTT. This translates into CASSLGDRGGTEAFF.

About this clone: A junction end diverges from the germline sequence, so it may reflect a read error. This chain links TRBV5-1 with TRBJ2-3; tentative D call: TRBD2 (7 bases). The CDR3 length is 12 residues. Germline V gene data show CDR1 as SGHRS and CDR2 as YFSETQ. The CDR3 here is CASSDRRESPHF. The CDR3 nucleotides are TGCGCCAGCAGCGACAGGCGGGAGTCCCCCCATTTT.

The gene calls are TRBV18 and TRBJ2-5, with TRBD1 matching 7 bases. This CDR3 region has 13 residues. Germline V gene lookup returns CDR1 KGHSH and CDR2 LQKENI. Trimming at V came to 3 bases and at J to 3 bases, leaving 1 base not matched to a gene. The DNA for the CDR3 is TGTGCCAGCTCACCGGGGACAGAAGAGACCCAGTACTTC. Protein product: CASSPGTEETQYF.

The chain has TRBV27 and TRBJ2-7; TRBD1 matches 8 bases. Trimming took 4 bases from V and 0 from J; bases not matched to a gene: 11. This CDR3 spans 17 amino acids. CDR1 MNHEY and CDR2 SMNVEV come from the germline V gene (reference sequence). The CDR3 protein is CASSSGTGAPRSYEQYF. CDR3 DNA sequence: TGTGCCAGCAGTTCGGGGACAGGCGCTCCCCGCTCCTACGAGCAGTACTTC.

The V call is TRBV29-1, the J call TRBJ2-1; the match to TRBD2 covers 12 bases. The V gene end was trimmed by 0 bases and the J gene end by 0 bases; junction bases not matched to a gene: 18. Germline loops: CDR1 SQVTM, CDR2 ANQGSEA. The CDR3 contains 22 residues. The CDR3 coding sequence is TGCAGCGTTGAAGATCCTAGCGAGCCATCTAGCGGGAGGGATAGCTCCTACAATGAGCAGTTCTTC. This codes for CSVEDPSEPSSGRDSSYNEQFF.